This TCR beta chain was sequenced during a study of vaccination and CD4 T cells after COVID-19. Study-wide background: Cultures acting as controls obtained a CEFX pool, an HIV-1 Nef pool, or no peptide. General observations from the study: Rising from 21 to 38, the median of SARS-CoV-2-reactive clonotypes did not change significantly.

V trimming: 3 bases; J trimming: 5 bases; junction bases outside the gene matches: 7. The CDR3 sequence is 14 residues long. Worth noting for this clonotype: Its specificity is unknown.

Treatment here: 10-day PBMC culture with coronavirus spike peptide pools or control peptides (ViraFEST assay). Oncomine TCR Beta short-read sequencing was applied to DNA from cultured CD4+ T cells. TCRdb re-called the PCR reads through MiXCR, storing one row per CDR3 protein. In the table there are 6,000 or so distinct CDR3 sequences, roughly 18% of which are singletons. What was sequenced was CD4+ T cells from blood, cultured in vitro. The clonotype was recovered from a human donor who had recovered from COVID-19. The V and J genes are TRBV12-3 or TRBV12-4 and TRBJ2-7, with 7 bases identical to TRBD1. CDR3 amino acids: CASSFGQVGNEQYF. The CDR3 coding sequence is TGTGCCAGCAGTTTCGGACAGGTTGGCAACGAGCAGTACTTC.